By share of the sample, the clone carrying this TCR beta chain is medium-sized (0.01 to 0.1%). The antigen remains unidentified. Chemo-refractory metastatic non-small-cell lung cancer patients underwent focal radiation alongside CTLA-4 blockade with ipilimumab. These data are taken from a study of radiotherapy plus CTLA-4 blockade in lung cancer. About the study: Objective responses were seen in about a sixth of patients, disease control in 25% to 35%.

The protocol was immunoSEQ multiplex PCR, while the TCRdb copy is restricted to in-frame clones and leaves out a portion. The sample lists some 110,000 clones, 85% to 90% occurring once. Overall study results and limits: In blood, early T cell clone dynamics reportedly predicted response best, together with interferon-beta.

The CDR3 has 15 residues. Germline V gives CDR1 MRHNA, CDR2 SNTAGT. The V and J ends lost 4 bases and 4 bases, in that order; junction bases with no gene match: 8. The TCR comes from a human donor with non-small cell lung cancer that progressed on radiotherapy plus ipilimumab. Some clones in this sample may be carry-over from other donors' samples. Specimen: peripheral blood, collected from a patient treated with radiotherapy plus ipilimumab. The V gene is TRBV6-4, the J gene TRBJ2-3; 7 bases fit TRBD1. The CDR3 here is CASSAQGSEADTQYF. The CDR3 DNA follows: TGTGCCAGCAGTGCACAGGGGAGTGAGGCAGATACGCAGTATTTT.